The 21 T cell receptor beta chains below all came from one sample that was sequenced in a study of tissue T cells after allogeneic stem cell transplantation. Time point denoted: mouse harvest day 14 after allogeneic transplant. Mouse grafts combined 10^7 T-cell-depleted bone marrow cells with 10^6 splenic CD5+ T cells. Sequenced by immunoSEQ multiplex PCR; TCRdb stores in-frame clones only, minus some. The sample lists 2,200 or so clones, over 45% seen once, with around 22% in the top ten. Input material: gut tissue. These receptors were taken from a female BALB/c mouse given C57BL/6 T cells with graft-versus-host disease after an allogeneic hematopoietic cell transplant.

Points on this clone: Mouse names are used for the genes. Read sequence stops 1 residue before the CDR3 end, and the germline J gene provides the missing end. The rearrangement uses TRBV26 and TRBJ2-5; D may be TRBD1 (5 bases). The CDR3 has 13 amino acids. Germline V lookup: CDR1 KGHPV, CDR2 FQNQEV (reference sequence). V gave up 2 bases and J gave up 6 bases, with 9 bases separating them. The CDR3 sequence: CASSLEGMDTQYF. Partial CDR3 DNA: TGTGCCAGCAGTCTGGAGGGGATGGACACCCAGTAC.

In regard to this clone: Genes and germline are mouse. From the germline J gene comes the end of the CDR3, since the read stops 1 residue before it. V and J are TRBV26 and TRBJ2-7; 10 nucleotides agree with TRBD1. The CDR3 covers 14 residues. Trimming took 0 bases from V and 6 from J; bases not matched to a gene: 2. Germline CDR1 reads KGHPV; CDR2 reads FQNQEV (reference sequence). The DNA read from the CDR3 is TGTGCCAGCAGTCTGTCCGACAGGGGGCTTGAACAGTAC. Translation: CASSLSDRGLEQY. The entire CDR3 sequence reads CASSLSDRGLEQYF. The full variable domain, with the rest looked up from reference TRBV26 and TRBJ2-7, is NSKVIQTPRYLVKGQGQKAKMRCIPEKGHPVVFWYQQNKNNEFKFLINFQNQEVLQQIDMTEKRFSAECPSNSPCSLEIQSSEAGDSALYLCASSLSDRGLEQYFGPGTRLTVL.

With regard to this clone: The gene symbols are mouse symbols. The read gets to within 1 residue of the CDR3 end, and the germline J gene fills in the rest. The rearrangement links TRBV15 to TRBJ2-7, with 9 bases fitting TRBD2. Germline CDR1 reads SGHND; CDR2 reads FRSKSL. The CDR3 consists of 13 residues. V lost 1 base, J lost 7 bases, and 2 bases stayed unmatched. Partial CDR3 DNA: TGTGCCAGCAGTTTAGTGGGGGGGCAAGAACAGTAC. As protein: CASSLVGGQEQY. The full CDR3 is CASSLVGGQEQYF.

With regard to this clone: Gene names and germline match the mouse. The read ends 1 residue before the CDR3 terminus; that terminus is restored from the germline J gene. This chain uses TRBV23 with TRBJ2-1; TRBD2, the table's D call, lacks a check against the DNA. This CDR3 contains 16 residues. Germline CDR1 KGHTA, CDR2 FQNQQP. CDR3: CSSSPGLGGNYAEQFF. The sequenced CDR3 bases are TGCTCCAGCAGTCCTGGACTGGGGGGCAACTATGCTGAGCAGTTC.

Points on this clone: Here the gene names and germline are mouse. The sequenced fragment ends 1 residue before the CDR3 boundary, so the rest is inferred from the germline J gene. The gene calls are TRBV5 and TRBJ2-3; TRBD2 matches at 8 bases. V dropped 4 bases and J dropped 1; count of bases not matched to a gene: 4. Looked up from germline, CDR1 is LGHNA and CDR2 is YNLKQL (reference sequence). The CDR3 is 15 amino acids. CDR3 protein: CASSRLWGGAETLYF. CDR3 DNA, as far as it was read: TGTGCCAGCAGCCGCCTCTGGGGGGGTGCAGAAACGCTGTAT.

As concerns this clone: Germline and genes: mouse. The CDR3 extends 1 residue past the end of the read, so its final part is completed from the germline J gene. The chain employs TRBV15 and TRBJ1-1; D ambiguous. Per the germline V gene, CDR1 is SGHND and CDR2 is FRSKSL. Trimming left V 3 bases short and J 4 bases short, with 9 bases between. The CDR3 has 13 residues. CDR3 loop: CASSFGESTEVFF. The sequenced CDR3 bases are TGTGCCAGCAGTTTCGGGGAATCCACAGAAGTCTTC.

About this clone itself: These gene names are mouse names. The sequenced part of the CDR3 DNA is TGTGCCAGCAGCCCACAGGGGAGTCAAAACACCTTGTAC. Amino acid sequence: CASSPQGSQNTLY. In full, the CDR3 reads CASSPQGSQNTLYF. The V and J genes are TRBV5 and TRBJ2-4, with 7 bases identical to TRBD1. The read stops 1 residue short of the end of the CDR3; the missing end is completed from the germline J gene. With V trimmed by 4 bases and J by 0 bases, 1 base remained unmatched. Germline lookup yields CDR1 LGHNA and CDR2 YNLKQL (reference sequence). The CDR3 runs to 14 residues.

This clone was seen a handful of times. The germline and genes are mouse ones. The CDR3 end falls 1 residue outside the read, so it is completed with the germline J gene. The rearrangement joins TRBV26 to TRBJ1-3; the match to TRBD1 covers 9 bases. V trimming: 5 bases; J trimming: 4 bases; junction bases outside the gene matches: 3. The CDR3 contains 14 residues. Germline V gene lookup returns CDR1 KGHPV and CDR2 FQNQEV (reference sequence). CDR3 DNA (partial): TGTGCCAGCAGTATCGACAGGGGGGGAAATACGCTCTAT. Amino acids: CASSIDRGGNTLY. The CDR3, in full, reads CASSIDRGGNTLYF.

Details on this clone: The listed genes are named as in mouse. The read ends 1 residue before the CDR3 terminus; that terminus is restored from the germline J gene. This chain links TRBV23 with TRBJ1-1; the D call TRBD1 from the table was never checked on the DNA. The CDR3 contains 14 residues. CDR1 and CDR2 (germline): KGHTA, FQNQQP. The covered CDR3 bases are TGCTCCAGCAGTCAAGGGACAGCAAACACAGAAGTCTTC. Translation gives CSSSQGTANTEVF. The whole CDR3 sequence reads CSSSQGTANTEVFF.

This clone was observed a single time. Genes and germline come from the mouse. The sequence runs out 1 residue before the end of the CDR3; the remainder is reconstructed from the germline J gene. The V gene is TRBV12-1, the J gene TRBJ1-6; D not resolved. TRBJ1-6 is noted as an ORF with a role that remains uncertain. Trimming took off 8 bases at V and 4 bases at J, with 8 bases between the two ends. In germline, CDR1 is SGHSN, CDR2 HYEKVE. This CDR3 region has 12 residues. CDR3 loop: CATLQYNSPLYF. CDR3 DNA, as far as it was read: TGTGCCACCTTACAGTATAATTCGCCCCTCTAC.

A word on this clone: Genes here carry mouse names. The CDR3 extends 1 residue past the end of the read, so its final part is completed from the germline J gene. The chain uses TRBV13-2 and TRBJ2-1; 8 nucleotides line up with TRBD1. With V trimmed by 5 bases and J by 7 bases, 5 bases remained unmatched. The germline V gene has CDR1 NNHNN and CDR2 SYGAGS (reference sequence). CDR3 length: 13 residues. The CDR3 bases that were read are TGTGCCAGCGGAGACAGGGGAAGCGCTGAGCAGTTC. It translates to CASGDRGSAEQF. The whole CDR3 sequence reads CASGDRGSAEQFF.

To note about this clone: The listed genes are named as in mouse. The CDR3 end lies 1 residue beyond the end of the read and is filled in from the germline J gene. This rearrangement joins TRBV3 to TRBJ1-3; the match to TRBD1 covers 9 bases. The junction had 5 bases not matched to a gene; V was cut back by 2 bases and J by 3 bases. Germline V CDR1 and CDR2: SNHLY, FYNGKV (reference sequence). The CDR3 runs 16 residues. CDR3 sequence reads: CASSLFGQGNGNTLYF. The DNA read from the CDR3 is TGTGCCAGCAGCTTATTTGGACAGGGGAATGGAAATACGCTCTAT.

This clone is judged medium-sized (0.01 to 0.1%). The genes are named according to mouse. The CDR3 end is not reached by the read, which stops 1 residue before it; the germline J gene fills it in. The chain has TRBV13-1 and TRBJ1-4, with D tentatively TRBD1 (6 bases). The length of the CDR3 is 14 residues. The germline V gene has CDR1 NSHNY and CDR2 SYGAGN. Trimming pared 3 bases from V and 2 bases from J, leaving 8 bases between. The CDR3 sequence: CASSGGQSNERLFF. The covered CDR3 bases are TGTGCCAGCAGTGGGGGACAATCCAACGAAAGATTATTT.

For this clone: Mouse gene names apply. From the germline J gene comes the end of the CDR3, since the read stops 1 residue before it. The chain is built from TRBV16 and TRBJ1-3; the D is unclear. The CDR3 totals 14 residues. Trimming stripped 5 bases from V and 1 base from J, with 9 bases between. Germline V CDR1 and CDR2: SGHSA, FRNQAP. CDR3 bases read: TGTGCAAGCAGCCCCGGCAACTCTGGAAATACGCTCTAT. Translation: CASSPGNSGNTLY. The full CDR3 protein reads CASSPGNSGNTLYF.

Comment on this clone: The listed genes are named as in mouse. Read data end 1 residue before the CDR3 end; the end is taken from the germline J gene. This rearrangement joins TRBV26 to TRBJ2-4; D not resolved. V was cut by 2 bases and J by 0 bases, with 6 bases left in between. Germline CDR1 is KGHPV and CDR2 is FQNQEV (reference sequence). This CDR3 has 14 residues. The CDR3 sequence is CASSLVNSQNTLYF. The covered CDR3 bases are TGTGCCAGCAGTCTGGTCAATAGTCAAAACACCTTGTAC.

A word on this clone: Gene names denote mouse genes. The read finishes 1 residue shy of the CDR3 end, and the germline J gene is used to complete it. The J gene is TRBJ2-4, the V gene TRBV12-1; no definite D call. The V end lost 2 bases, the J end lost 3 bases, and 8 bases lay between the germline ends. The CDR3 runs to 13 residues. CDR1 is SGHSN and CDR2 is HYEKVE in the germline V gene. CDR3 residues: CASSPRSQNTLYF. The covered CDR3 bases are TGTGCCAGCTCTCCCCGGTCGCAAAACACCTTGTAC. The full variable domain, rest sourced from reference TRBV12-1 and TRBJ2-4, is DSGVVQSPRHIIKEKGGRSVLTCIPISGHSNVVWYQQTLGKELKFLIQHYEKVERDKGFLPSRFSVQQFDDYHSEMNMSALELEDSAMYFCASSPRSQNTLYFGAGTRLSVL.

This clone occurred a few times. The gene symbols are mouse symbols. Read sequence stops 1 residue before the CDR3 end, and the germline J gene provides the missing end. The J gene is TRBJ1-3, the V gene TRBV12-1, with 9 positions matching TRBD1. Per germline, CDR1 SGHSN and CDR2 HYEKVE. J was trimmed by 2 bases and V by 0 bases; bases with no gene match: 1. This CDR3 has 15 amino acids. The DNA read from the CDR3 is TGTGCCAGCTCTCTCCGGGACAGGGCTGGAAATACGCTCTAT. It specifies CASSLRDRAGNTLY. Given in full, the CDR3 is CASSLRDRAGNTLYF.

In regard to this clone: Gene names are mouse gene names. Read data end 1 residue before the CDR3 end; the end is taken from the germline J gene. V is TRBV26 and J is TRBJ1-1; 7 bases agree with TRBD1. This CDR3 has 14 amino acids. Looked up from germline, CDR1 is KGHPV and CDR2 is FQNQEV (reference sequence). J gave up 1 base and V 6 bases, and 5 bases lay outside the gene matches. The part of the CDR3 DNA that was read is TGTGCCAGCAGCCTCCGGGACAGAAACACAGAAGTCTTC. Encoded protein: CASSLRDRNTEVF. Given in full, the CDR3 is CASSLRDRNTEVFF. Full variable domain (outside the CDR3, taken from reference TRBV26 and TRBJ1-1): NSKVIQTPRYLVKGQGQKAKMRCIPEKGHPVVFWYQQNKNNEFKFLINFQNQEVLQQIDMTEKRFSAECPSNSPCSLEIQSSEAGDSALYLCASSLRDRNTEVFFGKGTRLTVV.

This clone came up a few times. The gene symbols are mouse symbols. The CDR3 end is not reached by the read, which stops 1 residue before it; the germline J gene fills it in. The chain has TRBV26 and TRBJ1-3, with D perhaps TRBD1 (6 bases). The CDR3 sequence is 13 residues long. Germline CDR1 and CDR2: KGHPV and FQNQEV (reference sequence). V gave up 7 bases and J gave up 0 bases, with 7 bases separating them. The covered CDR3 bases are TGTGCCAGCAAGACAGGTTCTGGAAATACGCTCTAT. Protein product: CASKTGSGNTLY. The whole CDR3 sequence is CASKTGSGNTLYF.

This clone was counted between two and nine times. The gene names given are mouse names. The read finishes 1 residue shy of the CDR3 end, and the germline J gene is used to complete it. The chain uses TRBV26 and TRBJ2-2; 9 bases match TRBD1. V gave up 5 bases and J gave up 1 base; unmatched junction bases: 2. This CDR3 has 15 amino acids. Germline values: CDR1 KGHPV, CDR2 FQNQEV (reference sequence). The covered CDR3 bases are TGTGCCAGCAGTTTGGGACAGGGAAACACCGGGCAGCTCTAC. Its translation is CASSLGQGNTGQLY. Given in full, the CDR3 is CASSLGQGNTGQLYF.

To note about this clone: The gene names given are mouse names. The CDR3 end is not reached by the read, which stops 1 residue before it; the germline J gene fills it in. J is TRBJ1-1 and V is TRBV5; TRBD1 agrees at 7 bases. Germline loops: CDR1 LGHNA, CDR2 YNLKQL (reference sequence). CDR3 length: 13 residues. V gave up 4 bases and J gave up 5 bases; unmatched junction bases: 4. The CDR3 bases that were read are TGTGCCAGCAGCCCCGACAGGGCGACAGAAGTCTTC. Amino acids: CASSPDRATEVF. The whole CDR3 sequence is CASSPDRATEVFF.